The 6 T cell receptor beta chains below all came from one sample that was sequenced in a study of CD8 T cells in Susac syndrome. Random-hexamer reverse transcription was applied to about 0.45 to 1 ug RNA. MiXCR, applied by TCRdb to the immunoSEQ multiplex PCR reads, yields one record per CDR3 protein. The sample has approximately 150,000 distinct CDR3 sequences, about 94% seen once; the top ten hold under 0.095%. Sequenced input: CD4+ T cells from PBMCs. All receptors come from a human donor with multiple sclerosis.

This chain connects TRBV20-1 to TRBJ2-5, with 7 bases that match TRBD1. The CDR3 has 12 amino acids. Germline V CDR1 and CDR2: DFQATT, SNEGSKA (reference sequence). V trimming: 5 bases; J trimming: 3 bases; junction bases outside the gene matches: 3. The CDR3 loop is CSAPGTEETQYF. The CDR3 DNA follows: TGCAGTGCTCCCGGGACAGAAGAGACCCAGTACTTC.

The genes are TRBV6-5 and TRBJ2-2; D not resolved. V was trimmed by 2 bases and J by 1 base, leaving 2 bases between them. The CDR3 length is 13 residues. Germline lookup yields CDR1 MNHEY and CDR2 SVGAGI. CDR3 in DNA: TGTGCCAGCAGTTACAAGAACACCGGGGAGCTGTTTTTT. It codes for CASSYKNTGELFF.

The chain couples TRBV12-3 or TRBV12-4 to TRBJ2-3, with D unclear. This CDR3 is built from 13 residues. Trimming removed 5 bases from V and 5 bases from J, with 11 bases in between. The CDR3 sequence: CASSRGRRDTQYF. In nucleotides, the CDR3 is TGTGCCAGCAGTCGAGGCAGGCGAGATACGCAGTATTTT.

The gene calls are TRBV18 and TRBJ2-5; 7 positions match TRBD2. This CDR3 is 15 amino acids long. CDR1 is KGHSH, CDR2 LQKENI, per germline. The V segment lost 3 bases and the J segment 2 bases; nucleotides outside the gene matches: 6. DNA for the CDR3: TGTGCCAGCTCACCTGGCGGGAGCCCTCAAGAGACCCAGTACTTC. This gives the protein CASSPGGSPQETQYF.

V usage is TRBV5-1 and J usage is TRBJ2-5, with D perhaps TRBD1 (7 bases). The CDR3 runs to 15 residues. Germline V CDR1 and CDR2: SGHRS, YFSETQ. Trimming took 4 bases from V and 1 from J, leaving 14 bases between them. CDR3 region: CASSDPEGAQETQYF. The CDR3 DNA reads TGCGCCAGCAGCGACCCGGAGGGGGCCCAAGAGACCCAGTACTTC.

The chain is built from TRBV5-1 and TRBJ2-5; TRBD2 matches at 8 bases. There are 16 residues in the CDR3. Trimming took 4 bases from V and 2 from J; bases not matched to a gene: 10. The V gene's germline CDR1 is SGHRS and CDR2 YFSETQ. The CDR3, as DNA: TGCGCCAGCAGCCCGGCCAGCGGGGGCCCTCAAGAGACCCAGTACTTC. Encoded protein: CASSPASGGPQETQYF.